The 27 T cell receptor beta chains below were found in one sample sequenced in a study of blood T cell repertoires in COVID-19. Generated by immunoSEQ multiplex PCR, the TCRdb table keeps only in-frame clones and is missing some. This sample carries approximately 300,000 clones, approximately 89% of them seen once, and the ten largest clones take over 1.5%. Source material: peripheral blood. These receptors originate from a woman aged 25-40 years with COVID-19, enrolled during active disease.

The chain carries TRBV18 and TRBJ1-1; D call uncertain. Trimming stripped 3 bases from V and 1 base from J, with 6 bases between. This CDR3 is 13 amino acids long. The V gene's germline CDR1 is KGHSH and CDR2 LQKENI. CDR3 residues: CASSPDWNTEAFF. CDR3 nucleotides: TGTGCCAGCTCACCGGACTGGAACACTGAAGCTTTCTTT.

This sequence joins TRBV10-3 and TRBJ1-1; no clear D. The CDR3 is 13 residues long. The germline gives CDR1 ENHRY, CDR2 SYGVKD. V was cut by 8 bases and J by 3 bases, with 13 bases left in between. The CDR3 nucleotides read TGTGCCATCCGCCTGAGGTTGGACACTGAAGCTTTCTTT. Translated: CAIRLRLDTEAFF.

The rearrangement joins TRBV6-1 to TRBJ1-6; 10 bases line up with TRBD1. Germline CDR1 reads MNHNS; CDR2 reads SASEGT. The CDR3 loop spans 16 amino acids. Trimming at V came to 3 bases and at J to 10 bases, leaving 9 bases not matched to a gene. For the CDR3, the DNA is TGTGCCAGCAGTGACCGACAGGGGGCGACGGGATCACCCCTCCACTTT. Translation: CASSDRQGATGSPLHF.

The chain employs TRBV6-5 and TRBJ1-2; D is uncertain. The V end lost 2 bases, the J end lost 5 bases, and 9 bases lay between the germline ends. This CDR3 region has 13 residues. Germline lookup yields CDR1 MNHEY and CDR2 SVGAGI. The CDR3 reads CASSYAGEYGYTF. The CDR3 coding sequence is TGTGCCAGCAGTTACGCCGGGGAGTATGGCTACACCTTC.

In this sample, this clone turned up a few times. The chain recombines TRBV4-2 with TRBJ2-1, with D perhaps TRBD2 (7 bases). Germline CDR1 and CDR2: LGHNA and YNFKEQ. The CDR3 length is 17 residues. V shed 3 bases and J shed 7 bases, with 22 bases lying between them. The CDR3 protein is CASSQALRGGQSNEQFF. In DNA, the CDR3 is TGTGCCAGCAGCCAGGCCCTGCGCGGGGGCCAGTCGAATGAGCAGTTCTTC.

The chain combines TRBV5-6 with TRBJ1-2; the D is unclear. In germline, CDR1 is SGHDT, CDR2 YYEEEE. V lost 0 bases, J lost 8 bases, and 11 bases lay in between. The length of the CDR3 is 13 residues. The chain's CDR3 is CASSLVAGSGYTF. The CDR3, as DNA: TGTGCCAGCAGCTTGGTGGCGGGGAGCGGCTACACCTTC.

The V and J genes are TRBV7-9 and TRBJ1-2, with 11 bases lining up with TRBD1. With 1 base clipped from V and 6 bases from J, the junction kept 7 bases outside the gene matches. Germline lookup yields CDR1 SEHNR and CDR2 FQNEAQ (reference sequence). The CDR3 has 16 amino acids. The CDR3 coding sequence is TGTGCCAGCAGCTTAGGGACAGGGGGCGCCAGGGATGGCTACACCTTC. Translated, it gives CASSLGTGGARDGYTF.

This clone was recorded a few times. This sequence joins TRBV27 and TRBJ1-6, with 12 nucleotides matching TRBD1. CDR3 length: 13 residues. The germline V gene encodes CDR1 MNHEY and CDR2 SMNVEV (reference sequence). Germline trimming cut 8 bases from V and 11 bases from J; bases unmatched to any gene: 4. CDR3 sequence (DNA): TGTGCCAGCTGGGACAGGGGGCATACACCCCTCCACTTT. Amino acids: CASWDRGHTPLHF.

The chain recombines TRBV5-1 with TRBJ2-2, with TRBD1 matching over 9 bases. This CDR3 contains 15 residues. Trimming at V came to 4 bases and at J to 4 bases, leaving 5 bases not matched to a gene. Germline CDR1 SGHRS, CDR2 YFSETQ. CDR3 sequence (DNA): TGCGCCAGCAGCACGGGACAGGGAGGCACCGGGGAGCTGTTTTTT. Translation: CASSTGQGGTGELFF.

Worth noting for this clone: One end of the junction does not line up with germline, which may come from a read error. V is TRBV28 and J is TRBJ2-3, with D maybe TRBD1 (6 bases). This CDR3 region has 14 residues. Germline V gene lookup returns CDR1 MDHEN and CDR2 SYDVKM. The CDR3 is CASSPPGTSDTQYF. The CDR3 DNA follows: TGTGCCAGCAGTCCACCCGGGACATCAGACACGCAGTATTTT.

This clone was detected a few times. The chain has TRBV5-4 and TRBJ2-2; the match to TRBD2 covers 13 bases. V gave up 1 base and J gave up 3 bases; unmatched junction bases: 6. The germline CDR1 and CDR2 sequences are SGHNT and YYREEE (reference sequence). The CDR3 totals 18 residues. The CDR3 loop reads CASSLTSGGAGYTGELFF. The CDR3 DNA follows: TGTGCCAGCAGCTTGACTAGCGGGGGGGCCGGGTACACCGGGGAGCTGTTTTTT.

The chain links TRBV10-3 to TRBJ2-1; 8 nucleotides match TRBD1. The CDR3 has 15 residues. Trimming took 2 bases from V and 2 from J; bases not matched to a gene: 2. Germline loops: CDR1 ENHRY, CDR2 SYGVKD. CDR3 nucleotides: TGTGCCATCAGTGAGGGACAGGGAACCTACAATGAGCAGTTCTTC. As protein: CAISEGQGTYNEQFF.

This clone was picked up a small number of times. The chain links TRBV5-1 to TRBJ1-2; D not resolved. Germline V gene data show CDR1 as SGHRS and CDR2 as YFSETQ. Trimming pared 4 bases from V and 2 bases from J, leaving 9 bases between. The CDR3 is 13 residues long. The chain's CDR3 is CASSLWENYGYTF. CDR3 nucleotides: TGCGCCAGCAGCCTTTGGGAGAACTATGGCTACACCTTC.

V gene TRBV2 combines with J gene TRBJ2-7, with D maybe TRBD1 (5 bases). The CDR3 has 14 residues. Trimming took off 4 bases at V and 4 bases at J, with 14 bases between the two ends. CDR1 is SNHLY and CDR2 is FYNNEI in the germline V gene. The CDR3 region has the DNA TGTGCCAGCAGTGGGGCAGGGATTTTATACGAGCAGTACTTC. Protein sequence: CASSGAGILYEQYF.

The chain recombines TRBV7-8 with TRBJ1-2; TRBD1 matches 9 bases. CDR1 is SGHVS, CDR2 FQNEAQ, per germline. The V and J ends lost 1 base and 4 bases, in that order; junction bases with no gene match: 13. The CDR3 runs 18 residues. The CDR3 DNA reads TGTGCCAGCAGCTTAGTAGCGGACAGGGGCTTCCTGACCTATGGCTACACCTTC. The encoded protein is CASSLVADRGFLTYGYTF.

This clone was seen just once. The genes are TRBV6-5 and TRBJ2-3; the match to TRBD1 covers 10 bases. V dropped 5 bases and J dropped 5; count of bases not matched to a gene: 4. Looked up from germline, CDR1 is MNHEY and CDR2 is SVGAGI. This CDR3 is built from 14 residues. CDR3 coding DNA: TGTGCCAGCAGTCCCGGGACAGGGGAAGATACGCAGTATTTT. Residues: CASSPGTGEDTQYF.

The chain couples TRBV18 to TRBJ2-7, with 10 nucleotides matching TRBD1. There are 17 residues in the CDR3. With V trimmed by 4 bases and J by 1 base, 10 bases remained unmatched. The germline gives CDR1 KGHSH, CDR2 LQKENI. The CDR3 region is CASSLLIPGQGSYEQYF. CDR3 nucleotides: TGTGCCAGCTCACTCCTCATACCGGGACAGGGGTCCTACGAGCAGTACTTC.

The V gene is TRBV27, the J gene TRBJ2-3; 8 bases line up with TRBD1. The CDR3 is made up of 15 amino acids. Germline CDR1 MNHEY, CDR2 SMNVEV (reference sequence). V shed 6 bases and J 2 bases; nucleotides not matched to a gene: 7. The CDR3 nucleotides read TGTGCCAGCAGCTCCGGGACAGGCTCCACAGATACGCAGTATTTT. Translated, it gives CASSSGTGSTDTQYF.

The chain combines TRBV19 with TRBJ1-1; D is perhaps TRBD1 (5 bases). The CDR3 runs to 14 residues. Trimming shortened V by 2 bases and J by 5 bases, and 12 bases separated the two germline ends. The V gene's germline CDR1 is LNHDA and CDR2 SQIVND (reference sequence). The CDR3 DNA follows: TGTGCCAGTAGTATACAGGGATTGGGGACTGAAGCTTTCTTT. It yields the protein CASSIQGLGTEAFF. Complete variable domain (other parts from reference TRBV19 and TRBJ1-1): DGGITQSPKYLFRKEGQNVTLSCEQNLNHDAMYWYRQDPGQGLRLIYYSQIVNDFQKGDIAEGYSVSREKKESFPLTVTSAQKNPTAFYLCASSIQGLGTEAFFGQGTRLTVV.

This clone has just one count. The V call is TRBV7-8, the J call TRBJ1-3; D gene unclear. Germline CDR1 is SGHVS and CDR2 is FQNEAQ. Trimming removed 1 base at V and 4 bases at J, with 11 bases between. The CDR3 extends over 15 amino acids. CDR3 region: CASSLGVVQGNTIYF. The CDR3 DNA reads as TGTGCCAGCAGCTTAGGTGTGGTGCAGGGAAACACCATATATTTT.

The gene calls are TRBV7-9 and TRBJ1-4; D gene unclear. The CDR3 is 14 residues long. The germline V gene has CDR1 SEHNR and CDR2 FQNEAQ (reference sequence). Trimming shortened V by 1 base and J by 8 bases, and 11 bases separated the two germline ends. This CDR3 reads CASSLGGSVEKLFF. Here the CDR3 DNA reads TGTGCCAGCAGCTTAGGAGGATCGGTCGAAAAACTGTTTTTT.

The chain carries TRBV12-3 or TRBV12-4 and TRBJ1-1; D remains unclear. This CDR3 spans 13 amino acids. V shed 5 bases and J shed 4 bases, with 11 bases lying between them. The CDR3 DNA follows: TGTGCCAGCAGTCCCAGGATCCCCACTGAAGCTTTCTTT. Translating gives CASSPRIPTEAFF.

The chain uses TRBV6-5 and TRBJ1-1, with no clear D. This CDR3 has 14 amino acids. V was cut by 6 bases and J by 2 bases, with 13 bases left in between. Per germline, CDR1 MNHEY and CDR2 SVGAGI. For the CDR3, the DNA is TGTGCCAGCAGGGAGGAGGGTCGAAACACTGAAGCTTTCTTT. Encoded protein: CASREEGRNTEAFF.

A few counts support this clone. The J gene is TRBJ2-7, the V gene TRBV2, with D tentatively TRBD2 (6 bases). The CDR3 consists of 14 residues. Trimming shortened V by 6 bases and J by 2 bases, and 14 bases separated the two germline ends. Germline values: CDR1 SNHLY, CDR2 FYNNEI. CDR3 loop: CASRRDSATYEQYF. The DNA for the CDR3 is TGTGCCAGCAGGCGGGACTCGGCCACCTACGAGCAGTACTTC.

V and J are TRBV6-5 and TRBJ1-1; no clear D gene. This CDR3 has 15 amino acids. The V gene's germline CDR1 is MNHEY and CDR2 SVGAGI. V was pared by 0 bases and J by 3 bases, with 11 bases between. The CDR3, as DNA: TGTGCCAGCAGTTACTCGAGAAGAATGGACACTGAAGCTTTCTTT. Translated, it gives CASSYSRRMDTEAFF.

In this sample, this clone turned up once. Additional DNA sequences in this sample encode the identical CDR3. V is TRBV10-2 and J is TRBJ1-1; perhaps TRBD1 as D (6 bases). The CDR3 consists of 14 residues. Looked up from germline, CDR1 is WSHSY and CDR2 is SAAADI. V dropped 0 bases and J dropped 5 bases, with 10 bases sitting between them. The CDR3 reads CASSESGGGTEAFF. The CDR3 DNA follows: TGCGCCAGCAGTGAGTCTGGGGGCGGGACTGAAGCTTTCTTT.

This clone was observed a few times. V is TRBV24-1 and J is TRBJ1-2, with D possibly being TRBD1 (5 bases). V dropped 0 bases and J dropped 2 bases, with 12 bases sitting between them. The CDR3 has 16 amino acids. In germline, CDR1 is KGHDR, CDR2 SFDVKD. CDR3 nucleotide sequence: TGTGCCACCAGTGATTTGCGGGTGACAGACAACTATGGCTACACCTTC. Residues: CATSDLRVTDNYGYTF.